This TCR beta chain was profiled in a study of T cell responses to AZD1222 COVID-19 vaccine. Points from the study as a whole: Unmutated variant regions are reportedly targeted by nearly half of spike-specific TCRs.

Here immunoSEQ multiplex PCR was the method, and the copy in TCRdb shows in-frame clones only, minus some. The table includes 20,000 to 30,000 clones, around 90% detected once. Notes on this clone: The antigen is not known.

Germline loops: CDR1 LGHDT, CDR2 YNNKEL (reference sequence). V trimming: 5 bases; J trimming: 3 bases; junction bases outside the gene matches: 4. The length of the CDR3 is 14 residues. The clonotype originates from an adult who received the AZD1222 COVID-19 vaccine. This sequence joins TRBV3-1 (or the pseudogene TRBV3-2) and TRBJ1-5; 7 bases align to TRBD1. Source: peripheral blood, taken 28 days after the second AZD1222 dose. CDR3 amino acids: CASSLGQDNQPQHF. CDR3 in DNA: TGTGCCAGCAGCTTAGGACAGGACAATCAGCCCCAGCATTTT.